These T cell receptor beta chains were read from a single sample in a study of spatial heterogeneity in lung cancer. MiXCR, applied by TCRdb to the 5' RACE reads, yields one record per CDR3 protein. This table holds tens of thousands of distinct CDR3 sequences, approximately 5.8% found once. The material was PBMCs, obtained at surgery. All receptors come from a male donor with early-stage non-small cell lung cancer. Both conserved end residues are part of each CDR3. The D gene is left open where the match is weak. Rows give clone size only sometimes, using once, few, many, or a class for an expanded clone.

>TRBD2|TRBV28|-|TRBJ2-3
TGTGCCAGCAGTTCGCGGGGGGCCGGCACAGATACGCAGTATTTT
CASSSRGAGTDTQYF
>TRBD1|TRBV20-1|many|TRBJ2-7
TGCAGTGCTACCCCGGGACAGGGTTCCTACGAGCAGTACTTC
CSATPGQGSYEQYF
>TRBD2|TRBV7-3|many|TRBJ2-6
TGTGCCAGCAGCTTATGGGAGGGAAACTCTGGGGCCAACGTCCTGACTTTC
CASSLWEGNSGANVLTF
>-|TRBV9|many|TRBJ2-1
TGTGCCAGCAGCCCTCACCGACTGGGCGTTAGCTCCTACAATGAGCAGTTCTTC
CASSPHRLGVSSYNEQFF
>TRBD2|TRBV3-1|many|TRBJ2-1
TGTGCCAGCAGCCAAACTAGCGGACCTTACAATGAGCAGTTCTTC
CASSQTSGPYNEQFF
>TRBD1|TRBV5-1|-|TRBJ2-3
TGCGCCAGCAGCTTGACAGGGGGTTTGAGCACAGATACGCAGTATTTT
CASSLTGGLSTDTQYF
>-|TRBV11-3|many|TRBJ2-5
TGTGCCAGCAGCCCCGGGACACACTTTGAGACCCAGTACTTC
CASSPGTHFETQYF
>TRBD2|TRBV20-1|-|TRBJ2-3
TGCAGTGCTAGAGACCACCGGCGGGCGGGAGTTCCAGATACGCAGTATTTT
CSARDHRRAGVPDTQYF
>TRBD1|TRBV12-3/TRBV12-4|many|TRBJ1-2
TGTGCCAGCAGCCTCAGGGACAGACTTTCCTATGGCTACACCTTC
CASSLRDRLSYGYTF
>-|TRBV6-6|few|TRBJ1-5
TGTGCCAGCAGTTACTCTGAGAGCAATCAGCCCCAGCATTTT
CASSYSESNQPQHF
>TRBD2|TRBV5-1|-|TRBJ2-1
TGCGCCAGCAGCTTGGGAGCGGGGGTCAAATACAATGAGCAGTTCTTC
CASSLGAGVKYNEQFF
>TRBD2|TRBV5-3|few|TRBJ2-1
TGTGCCAGAAGCGTCAAAATAGCGGGGGCCTACAATGAGCAGTTCTTC
CARSVKIAGAYNEQFF
>-|TRBV30|many|TRBJ1-6
TGTGCCTGGAGTGTACGTTCCACGTCACCCCTCCACTTT
CAWSVRSTSPLHF
>-|TRBV7-9|many|TRBJ1-6
TGTGCCAGCAGCTTAAGTCTCGGGAGCCCTAATTCACCCCTCCACTTT
CASSLSLGSPNSPLHF
>-|TRBV12-3/TRBV12-4|-|TRBJ2-7
TGTGCCAGCAGTCCTCAGGGTGCGCCCTCCTACGAGCAGTACTTC
CASSPQGAPSYEQYF
>TRBD1|TRBV6-4|many|TRBJ1-2
TGTGCCAGCAGTCCCGGGACAGGGGATGGCTACACCTTC
CASSPGTGDGYTF
>TRBD2|TRBV2|few|TRBJ2-7
TGTGCCAGCAGTGAAGGCTCGGGGAGGGACGAGCAGTACTTC
CASSEGSGRDEQYF
>-|TRBV5-6|-|TRBJ2-1
TGTGCCAGCAGCGTTTGGGTTGGGGGAATTGAGGAGCAGTTCTTC
CASSVWVGGIEEQFF
>-|TRBV28|-|TRBJ1-4
TGTGCCAGCACCTCGTGGGGAGAACTGTTTTTT
CASTSWGELFF
>-|TRBV6-5|many|TRBJ2-7
TGTGCCAGCAGCCCCCCGGGCGGTATCTACGAGCAGTACTTC
CASSPPGGIYEQYF
>TRBD2|TRBV6-2/TRBV6-3|many|TRBJ2-5
TGTGCCAGCAAAACTAGCGGGACGAAAGAGACCCAGTACTTC
CASKTSGTKETQYF
>-|TRBV4-1|many|TRBJ2-1
TGCGCCAGCAGCCCTTGGCAGGGAACTAGGAATGAGCAGTTCTTC
CASSPWQGTRNEQFF
>-|TRBV6-5|few|TRBJ1-4
TGTGCCAGCAGTTACTTCGGAGGAAGGGTTGAAAAACTGTTTTTT
CASSYFGGRVEKLFF
>-|TRBV7-2|many|TRBJ2-5
TGTGCCAGCAGCTTAGGGAGGGGAAGCGGCACTCAAGAGACCCAGTACTTC
CASSLGRGSGTQETQYF
>-|TRBV6-2/TRBV6-3|many|TRBJ2-3
TGTGCCAGCAGTTACTTCGGGTCGACAGATACGCAGTATTTT
CASSYFGSTDTQYF
>TRBD2|TRBV5-6|many|TRBJ2-7
TGTGCCAGCAGCTTCAAGGGTAGCGGGGGGTACTTC
CASSFKGSGGYF
>-|TRBV9|-|TRBJ2-2
TGTGCCAGCAAGCTCGCCCCGGGGACCGGGGAGCTGTTTTTT
CASKLAPGTGELFF
>-|TRBV27|many|TRBJ2-1
TGTGCCAGCAGAACGCTACAGTGGCACTTAGCCTACAATGAGCAGTTCTTC
CASRTLQWHLAYNEQFF
>-|TRBV3-1|many|TRBJ1-1
TGTGCCAGCAGCCAAGACATGAACACTGAAGCTTTCTTT
CASSQDMNTEAFF
>TRBD1|TRBV5-1|-|TRBJ2-3
TGCGCCAGCAGCTGGACAGGGGGCGGCACAGATACGCAGTATTTT
CASSWTGGGTDTQYF
>-|TRBV7-2|many|TRBJ2-7
TGTGCCAGCAGCTCTACCGGGGGACGGAACTACGAGCAGTACTTC
CASSSTGGRNYEQYF
>TRBD2|TRBV20-1|many|TRBJ2-2
TGCAGTGCCCAGACTAGCGGGAGTACTGCGATCACCGGGGAGCTGTTTTTT
CSAQTSGSTAITGELFF
>-|TRBV6-2/TRBV6-3|many|TRBJ2-1
TGTGCCAGCAGCCTCAGGGTTTCTTACAATGAGCAGTTCTTC
CASSLRVSYNEQFF